Here is one T cell receptor beta chain with its context. The sample originates from a study of T cells in Graves' hyperthyroidism and ophthalmopathy. The CDR3 regions of TCR beta were amplified from RNA transcripts. TCR CDR3 underwent first-round RT-PCR with the HTBI primer set. TCRdb used MiXCR to reprocess the multiplex PCR reads, holding one entry per CDR3 protein. The table has around 500,000 distinct CDR3 sequences, about 22% seen once; the top ten hold roughly 49%. The CDR3 totals 15 residues. V dropped 0 bases and J dropped 6; count of bases not matched to a gene: 6. Per the germline V gene, CDR1 is SGDLS and CDR2 is YYNGEE.

The material sequenced was blood. This chain joins TRBV9 and TRBJ2-1, with 7 bases matching TRBD2. The TCR comes from a woman aged 70 to 79 with Graves' ophthalmopathy. The CDR3 coding sequence is TGTGCCAGCAGCGTAGAGGGGAGGGACTTCAATGAGCAGTTCTTC. Translating gives CASSVEGRDFNEQFF. The full variable domain, rest sourced from reference TRBV9 and TRBJ2-1, is DSGVTQTPKHLITATGQRVTLRCSPRSGDLSVYWYQQSLDQGLQFLIQYYNGEERAKGNILERFSAQQFPDLHSELNLSSLELGDSALYFCASSVEGRDFNEQFFGPGTRLTVL.